The T cell receptor (beta chain) under discussion was sequenced for a study of OX40 agonist ivuxolimab in advanced cancers. The assay was immunoSEQ multiplex PCR, and TCRdb's table has in-frame clones only and misses some. The sample has approximately 75,000 clones, about 88% seen once. Germline V gene sequence: CDR1 GTSNPN, CDR2 SVGIG (reference sequence). The CDR3 is 18 residues long. Trimming removed 2 bases from V and 0 bases from J; junction bases left unmatched: 14. The sequence was obtained from an adult with an advanced solid tumor such as melanoma, head and neck, liver or kidney cancer. The chain has TRBV30 and TRBJ1-2; TRBD1 aligns across 8 bases. The specimen comprised CD4+ or CD8+ T cells sorted from blood, sampled in a trial of the OX40 agonist ivuxolimab. DNA for the CDR3: TGTGCCTGGAGTAGAAAGAGGACAGGGAGCACTACTAACTATGGCTACACCTTC. Translated, it gives CAWSRKRTGSTTNYGYTF.